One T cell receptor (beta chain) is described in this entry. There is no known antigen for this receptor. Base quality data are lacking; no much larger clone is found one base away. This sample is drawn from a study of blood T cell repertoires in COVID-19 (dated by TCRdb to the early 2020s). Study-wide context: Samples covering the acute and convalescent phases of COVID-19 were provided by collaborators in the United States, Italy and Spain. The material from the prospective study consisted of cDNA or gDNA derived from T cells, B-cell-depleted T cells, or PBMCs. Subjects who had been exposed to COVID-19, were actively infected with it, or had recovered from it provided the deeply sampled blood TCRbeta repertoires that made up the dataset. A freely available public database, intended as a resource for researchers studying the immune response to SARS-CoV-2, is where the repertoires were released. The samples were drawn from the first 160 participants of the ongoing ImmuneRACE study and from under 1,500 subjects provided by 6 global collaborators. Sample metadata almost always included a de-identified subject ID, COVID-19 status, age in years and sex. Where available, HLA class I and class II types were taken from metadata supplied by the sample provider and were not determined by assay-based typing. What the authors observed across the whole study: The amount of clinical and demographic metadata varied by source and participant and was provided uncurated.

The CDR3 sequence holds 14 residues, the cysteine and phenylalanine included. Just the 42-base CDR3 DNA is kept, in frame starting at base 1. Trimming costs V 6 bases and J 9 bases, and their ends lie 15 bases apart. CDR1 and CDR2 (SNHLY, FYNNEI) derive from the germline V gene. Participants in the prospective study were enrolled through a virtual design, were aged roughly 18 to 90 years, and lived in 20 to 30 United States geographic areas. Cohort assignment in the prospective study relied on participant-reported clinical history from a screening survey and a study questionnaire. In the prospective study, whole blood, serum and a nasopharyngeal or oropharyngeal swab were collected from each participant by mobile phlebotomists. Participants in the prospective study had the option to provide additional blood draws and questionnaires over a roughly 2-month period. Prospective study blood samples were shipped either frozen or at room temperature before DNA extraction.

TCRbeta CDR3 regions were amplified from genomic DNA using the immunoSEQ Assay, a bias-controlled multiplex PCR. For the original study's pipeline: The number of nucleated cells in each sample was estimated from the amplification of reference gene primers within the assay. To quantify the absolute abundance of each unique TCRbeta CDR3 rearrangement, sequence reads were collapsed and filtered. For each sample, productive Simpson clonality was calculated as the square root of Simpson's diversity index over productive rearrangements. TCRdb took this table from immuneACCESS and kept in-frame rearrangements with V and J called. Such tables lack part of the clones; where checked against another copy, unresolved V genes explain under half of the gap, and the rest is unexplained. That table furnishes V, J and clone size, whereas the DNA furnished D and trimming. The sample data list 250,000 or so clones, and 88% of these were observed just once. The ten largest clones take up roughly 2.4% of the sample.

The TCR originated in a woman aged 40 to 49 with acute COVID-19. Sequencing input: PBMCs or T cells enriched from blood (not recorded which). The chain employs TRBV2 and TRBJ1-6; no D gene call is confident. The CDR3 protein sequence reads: CASSLGGIGSPLHF. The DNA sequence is TGTGCCAGCAGCCTCGGAGGGATCGGTTCACCCCTCCACTTT.